This section outlines one TCR beta chain sequence together with its context. The sample is drawn from a study of blood T cell repertoires in COVID-19. The V gene's germline CDR1 is LNHNV and CDR2 YYDKDF (reference sequence). The CDR3 has 12 residues. V dropped 11 bases and J dropped 3 bases, with 11 bases sitting between them. Assay: immunoSEQ multiplex PCR; the TCRdb copy retains only in-frame clones and omits some. The sample shows tens of thousands of clones, approximately 78% of them seen only once. The chain employs TRBV15 and TRBJ1-5; D is unresolved. Input material: peripheral blood. This TCR was sampled from a human donor in a cohort sampled during active COVID-19. The CDR3 is CAAGLNNQPQHF. CDR3 DNA sequence: TGTGCCGCAGGACTGAACAATCAGCCCCAGCATTTT.